This T cell receptor beta chain was captured by sequencing in a study of T cell repertoires and Cas9 in healthy adults (dated by TCRdb to the late 2010s). General notes on the study: Multi-effector potency, cytotoxicity and lineage determination within the CD4 and CD8 compartments were characterized for SpCas9-reactive T cells. The study examined preexisting T cell immunity against the Streptococcus pyogenes Cas9 nuclease (SpCas9) used in CRISPR gene editing. Beyond this particular receptor, the publication reports: In vitro, SpCas9-reactive regulatory T cells were reported to reduce the proliferation and function of SpCas9-reactive effector T cells.

Donors were healthy humans. Library prep was done by the immunoSEQ multiplex PCR assay. TCRdb carries this immuneACCESS record with in-frame sequences only. Its versions omit some clonotypes, under half of them owing to an unresolved V gene in the studies checked, with the rest unexplained. This sample gives around 15,000 clones in total; 89% of them show up just once. The ten largest clonotypes hold roughly 2% of the sample. V ends up 2 bases short and J 2 bases short, with an unmatched junction base count of 5. Reading from cysteine to phenylalanine, the CDR3 counts 15 amino acids. CDR3 DNA is the only sequence kept; it has 45 bases, read in frame from the first base. For CDR1 and CDR2, the germline V gene (reference sequence) lists MNHNY and SVGAGI. This clone appeared a single time. Its antigen is not yet known. No much larger clone exists at a distance of one base, and base qualities are not known.

Sequenced sample: Tregs (CD4+, CD25+, CD127-, CD137-, CD154-) from PBMCs; culture status not recorded. The rearranged chain carries TRBV6-6 and TRBJ1-2; 7 middle bases align to TRBD1. The clonotype was recovered from a human donor in good health. The DNA is as follows: TGTGCCAGCAGTTACCAACCGGGACAGAACTATGGCTACACCTTC. Translated, this gives CASSYQPGQNYGYTF.